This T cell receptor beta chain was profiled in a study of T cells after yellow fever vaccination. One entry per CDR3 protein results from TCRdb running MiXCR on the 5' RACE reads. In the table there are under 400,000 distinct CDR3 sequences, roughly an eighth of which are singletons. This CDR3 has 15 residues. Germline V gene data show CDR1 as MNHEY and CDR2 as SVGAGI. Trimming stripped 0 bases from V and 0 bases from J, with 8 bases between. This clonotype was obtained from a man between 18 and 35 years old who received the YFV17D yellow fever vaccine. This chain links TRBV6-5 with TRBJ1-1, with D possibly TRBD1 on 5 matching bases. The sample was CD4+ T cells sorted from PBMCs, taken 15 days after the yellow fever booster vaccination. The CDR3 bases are TGTGCCAGCAGTTACTCTGGGGCAATGAACACTGAAGCTTTCTTT. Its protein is CASSYSGAMNTEAFF.